The clone carrying this TCR beta chain was recorded a few times. Its matching antigen is unknown. The PCR ran on 60 Vbeta and 13 Jbeta primers. Repertoires were generated with immunoSEQ multiplex PCR, while TCRdb's copy carries only in-frame clones and drops some. The data hold roughly 50,000 clones, with about 81% observed a single time. The data were taken from a study of cytomegalovirus exposure and HLA in healthy donors. Study-wide points: Serostatus for CMV was the only available immune exposure information. An Asian-associated ancestry cluster reportedly showed fewer N-insertions than the roughly 700-donor mean in a later analysis.

Looked up from germline, CDR1 is SGHRS and CDR2 is YFSETQ. The CDR3 contains 15 residues. Trimming shortened V by 0 bases and J by 1 base, and 7 bases separated the two germline ends. The specimen was PBMCs. The receptor comes from a man between 25 and 39 years old in good health and CMV-seropositive. This sequence joins TRBV5-1 and TRBJ2-2, with D possibly matching TRBD2 (6 bases). CDR3 loop: CASSLAGGNTGELFF. In nucleotides, the CDR3 is TGCGCCAGCAGCTTGGCCGGGGGGAACACCGGGGAGCTGTTTTTT.